Described below is a single T cell receptor (beta chain) sequence and its context. Its antigen specificity is not known. Base-call qualities are not available, and no considerably larger clone is one nucleotide away. The time point label of this sample denotes: about 28 days (+/-7) after the second vaccine dose. Because spike-specific TCR depth and breadth did not differ between the two schedules, AZD1222 recipients who got a second dose at roughly 4 weeks were pooled with those who got a second dose at roughly 12 weeks. The vaccinee samples were drawn from two UK trials, COV001 and COV002, one of which was a single-blind randomized controlled phase 2/3 trial testing AZD1222 (ChAdOx1 nCoV-19) in healthy adults. For TCRbeta chain sequencing, PBMC samples were collected from trial participants at day 0 and at day 28 after the second dose. The sample comes from a study of T cell responses to AZD1222 COVID-19 vaccine (dated by TCRdb to about 2021). About the study as a whole: TCR sequencing was performed for 230 to 250 trial participants, of whom about 200 were given two doses of AZD1222 and around 26 were given two doses of MenACWY control vaccine. Trial participants were enrolled by age into subgroups of 18-55, 56-69 and 70-plus years, and about 150, 27 and 61 TCR-sequenced participants, respectively, were included in these subgroups. Study-level results and caveats: The 56-69-year group was small, and its depth increase did not reach significance, likely because of low power. After two AZD1222 doses, spike-specific TCR breadth and depth were significantly higher than at day 0 and than in MenACWY recipients. No day 14 peak-response samples were available, so repertoires were characterized only after the peak T cell response. The whole spike protein was spanned by vaccine-associated CD4 TCRs, and dominant responses were seen in regions 160-218 and 743-854. Epitopes outside the regions mutated in the B.1.351 and B.1.1.7 variants were reportedly recognized by nearly half of the unique spike-specific TCRs. Only five or six AZD1222 recipients were SARS-CoV-2 seropositive at baseline, limiting conclusions about previously exposed vaccinees. Most participants were white British and females outnumbered males, and the authors suggested that clonal diversity may have been underestimated.

The CDR3 regions of human TCRbeta chains were analyzed by immunosequencing. Turning to the authors' computational methods: TCRs in the repertoires were compared against a reference library of SARS-CoV-2-specific TCRs that had been generated with the MIRA antigen-specificity platform. Breadth was defined as the fraction of unique TCRs that were SARS-CoV-2-associated. Depth was defined as the fraction of total T cells that were SARS-CoV-2-associated. Using the MIRA data, every spike-specific TCR was mapped to the spike region that the TCR reacted to and assigned to either a CD4 or a CD8 class. Log10-transformed breadth and depth values were compared by one-way ANOVA with Sidak's multiple comparisons tests. TCRdb limited this immuneACCESS table to in-frame rearrangements with V and J called. A share of clones is missing; checked studies link under half to unresolved V genes, and the rest is unexplained. Clonal size and the V and J genes are those of that table, whereas D and trimming came from the DNA. The sample contains about 84,000 clones, 75% to 90% of them found a single time. The top ten clones comprise about 10% of the sample.

From cysteine to phenylalanine, the CDR3 is 13 amino acids long. Here the CDR3 DNA is all that survives: 39 bases in frame from base 1. Trimming costs V 6 bases and J 5 bases, and their ends lie 14 bases apart. Here the sequenced sample was peripheral blood, taken 28 days after the second AZD1222 dose. The receptor comes from an adult who received the AZD1222 COVID-19 vaccine. The rearrangement joined TRBV12-3 or TRBV12-4 to TRBJ2-7; perhaps TRBD2 is the D gene, with 6 bases matching. At the DNA level, the sequence is TGTGCCAGCAGCAGACTAGGATACAACGAGCAGTACTTC. This gives the protein CASSRLGYNEQYF.